One and the same sample provided the 15 T cell receptor beta chains below, sequenced in a study of cytomegalovirus exposure and HLA in healthy donors. Amplification used 60 Vbeta primers and 13 Jbeta primers. Sequencing was performed with immunoSEQ multiplex PCR; in TCRdb, only in-frame clones are kept and a portion is missing. The sample shows some 180,000 clones, around 80% of them seen only once. Sequencing was carried out using PBMCs. The receptors derive from a man aged 40-49 years in good health and CMV-seronegative.

This chain links TRBV7-2 with TRBJ2-2; D gene uncertain. Germline values: CDR1 SGHTA, CDR2 FQGNSA. Trimming took 5 bases from V and 1 from J, leaving 8 bases between them. CDR3 length: 14 amino acids. The CDR3 loop reads CASSPYKNTGELFF. The CDR3 coding sequence is TGTGCCAGCAGCCCATACAAGAACACCGGGGAGCTGTTTTTT.

This clone appeared a single time. The CDR3 DNA follows: TGTGCCAGCAGCGTAGAGGCTAGCGGGAGGGAACTGTACTTC. Its translation: CASSVEASGRELYF. The chain carries TRBV9 and TRBJ2-7, with 12 nucleotides matching TRBD2. V trimming: 0 bases; J trimming: 12 bases; junction bases outside the gene matches: 7. Germline lookup yields CDR1 SGDLS and CDR2 YYNGEE. This CDR3 contains 14 residues. Combining the CDR3 with reference TRBV9 and TRBJ2-7 gives the whole variable domain DSGVTQTPKHLITATGQRVTLRCSPRSGDLSVYWYQQSLDQGLQFLIQYYNGEERAKGNILERFSAQQFPDLHSELNLSSLELGDSALYFCASSVEASGRELYFGPGTRLTVT.

The rearrangement joins TRBV12-5 to TRBJ1-5, with TRBD1 matching over 9 bases. From germline, CDR1 is LGHNT and CDR2 FRNRAP. The V gene end was trimmed by 5 bases and the J gene end by 4 bases; junction bases not matched to a gene: 3. The CDR3 has 14 amino acids. The CDR3 loop reads CASGPDRGNQPQHF. The CDR3 DNA is TGTGCTAGTGGTCCGGACAGGGGTAATCAGCCCCAGCATTTT.

This clone has just one count. The chain carries TRBV5-1 and TRBJ2-1; possibly TRBD2 for D (7 bases). The CDR3 totals 16 residues. Trimming left V 4 bases short and J 5 bases short, with 19 bases between. Germline loops: CDR1 SGHRS, CDR2 YFSETQ. CDR3 bases: TGCGCCAGCAGCGCCGGCGGGCGGGGGCCTAACAATGAGCAGTTCTTC. It encodes CASSAGGRGPNNEQFF.

The chain joins TRBV12-5 to TRBJ2-5; TRBD2 agrees at 8 bases. After removal of 7 bases from V and 4 bases from J, the junction contained 11 bases not matched to a gene. This CDR3 has 15 residues. Germline CDR1 LGHNT, CDR2 FRNRAP. CDR3 region: CASVLTGGAGETQYF. The CDR3 DNA sequence: TGTGCTAGTGTTCTTACCGGGGGGGCCGGAGAGACCCAGTACTTC.

This chain links TRBV19 with TRBJ2-7, with D possibly TRBD1 on 6 matching bases. Per germline, CDR1 LNHDA and CDR2 SQIVND (reference sequence). The CDR3 is 17 amino acids. V shed 6 bases and J shed 3 bases, with 24 bases lying between them. CDR3 protein: CASSQPDVGQRNYEQYF. DNA for the CDR3: TGTGCCAGTAGCCAACCGGACGTCGGACAGAGGAACTACGAGCAGTACTTC.

The chain carries TRBV28 and TRBJ2-7, with TRBD2 identical over 13 bases. The junction had 8 bases not matched to a gene; V was cut back by 2 bases and J by 7 bases. The length of the CDR3 is 16 residues. Germline loops: CDR1 MDHEN, CDR2 SYDVKM. As DNA, the CDR3 is TGTGCCAGCAGTTTAGGACTAGCGGGGGCCCAGGGGGAGCAGTACTTC. Encoded protein: CASSLGLAGAQGEQYF.

V gene TRBV27 combines with J gene TRBJ2-3, with 9 nucleotides matching TRBD1. V lost 5 bases and J lost 7; bases outside the gene matches: 13. The germline CDR1 and CDR2 sequences are MNHEY and SMNVEV (reference sequence). The length of the CDR3 is 16 residues. The CDR3 DNA sequence: TGTGCCAGCAGTCCCAGGTGGGACAGGGTAGTACATACGCAGTATTTT. Its protein product is CASSPRWDRVVHTQYF.

The chain links TRBV2 to TRBJ1-5; no reliable D call. V lost 3 bases to trimming and J lost 6 bases, with 9 bases between them. The germline V gene encodes CDR1 SNHLY and CDR2 FYNNEI. The CDR3 runs 13 residues. The DNA of the CDR3 is TGTGCCAGCAGTGACTCGGGATTTCAGCCCCAGCATTTT. It codes for CASSDSGFQPQHF. Together with reference TRBV2 and TRBJ1-5, the CDR3 gives the full variable domain: EPEVTQTPSHQVTQMGQEVILRCVPISNHLYFYWYRQILGQKVEFLVSFYNNEISEKSEIFDDQFSVERPDGSNFTLKIRSTKLEDSAMYFCASSDSGFQPQHFGDGTRLSIL.

The CDR3 protein is CASSVDWRGYTF. CDR3 in DNA: TGTGCCAGCAGCGTAGACTGGAGGGGCTACACCTTC. The J gene is TRBJ1-2, the V gene TRBV9, with D hard to call. The CDR3 spans 12 residues. The V gene lost 0 bases and the J gene lost 8 bases, with 8 bases spanning the gap. Germline CDR1 is SGDLS and CDR2 is YYNGEE. The variable domain in full, with the rest retrieved from reference TRBV9 and TRBJ1-2, is DSGVTQTPKHLITATGQRVTLRCSPRSGDLSVYWYQQSLDQGLQFLIQYYNGEERAKGNILERFSAQQFPDLHSELNLSSLELGDSALYFCASSVDWRGYTFGSGTRLTVV.

The chain combines TRBV6-4 with TRBJ2-3; 8 bases map to TRBD2. The CDR3 sequence is 14 residues long. Germline assignment: CDR1 MRHNA and CDR2 SNTAGT. Trimming took 10 bases from V and 5 from J; bases not matched to a gene: 11. The CDR3 DNA is TGTGCCACCTCACGGGGGGGAGCTGAAGATACGCAGTATTTT. Translation: CATSRGGAEDTQYF.

This chain uses TRBV5-4 with TRBJ1-2; TRBD1 is a possible D gene (6 bases). CDR3 length equals 15 residues. Germline values: CDR1 SGHNT, CDR2 YYREEE (reference sequence). V gave up 2 bases and J gave up 3 bases, with 14 bases separating them. The CDR3 DNA sequence: TGTGCCAGCAGCTTTAGTTCCAGGGGTGACTATGGCTACACCTTC. Translating it yields CASSFSSRGDYGYTF.

The V gene is TRBV7-3, the J gene TRBJ2-2, with 12 bases that match TRBD2. V shed 6 bases and J 7 bases; nucleotides not matched to a gene: 6. Germline V gene lookup returns CDR1 SGHTA and CDR2 FQGTGA. CDR3 length: 15 amino acids. CDR3 sequence: CASSQLAGGRGELFF. The CDR3 nucleotides read TGTGCCAGCAGTCAACTAGCGGGGGGCCGCGGGGAGCTGTTTTTT. The full variable domain, completed using reference TRBV7-3 and TRBJ2-2, is GAGVSQTPSNKVTEKGKYVELRCDPISGHTALYWYRQSLGQGPEFLIYFQGTGAADDSGLPNDRFFAVRPEGSVSTLKIQRTERGDSAVYLCASSQLAGGRGELFFGEGSRLTVL.

This sequence joins TRBV6-5 and TRBJ2-1; the D gene is possibly TRBD2 (6 bases). Germline V lookup: CDR1 MNHEY, CDR2 SVGAGI. V lost 2 bases and J 9 bases, leaving 11 bases between the germline ends. CDR3 size: 13 residues. The CDR3 DNA follows: TGTGCCAGCAGTTACAAGGCCGGGGGTGAGCAGTTCTTC. It codes for CASSYKAGGEQFF.

The chain combines TRBV13 with TRBJ2-3, with 9 bases matching TRBD2. V lost 3 bases to trimming and J lost 5 bases; unmatched junction nucleotides: 3. Germline loops: CDR1 PRHDT, CDR2 FYEKMQ (reference sequence). The CDR3 runs to 14 residues. The DNA for the CDR3 is TGTGCCAGCAGCTTCCGGCGGGAGGGAGATACGCAGTATTTT. Encoded protein: CASSFRREGDTQYF.